These 8 T cell receptor beta chains originate from one sample sequenced in a study of T cell changes during pregnancy in multiple sclerosis. Sequencing was performed with immunoSEQ multiplex PCR; in TCRdb, only in-frame clones are kept and a portion is missing. The table lists around 29,000 clones, approximately 92% of them singletons. This specimen consisted of CD8+ T cells from peripheral blood mononuclear cells, obtained before pregnancy. The origin of the receptors is a female donor with multiple sclerosis, enrolled in a pregnancy study.

V and J are TRBV10-1 and TRBJ2-7; 12 bases match TRBD1. The J segment lost 4 bases and the V segment lost 6 bases, leaving 4 bases of the junction unmatched. Germline CDR1 is WNHNN and CDR2 is SYGVQD (reference sequence). This CDR3 has 14 amino acids. The CDR3 nucleotides read TGCGCCAGCAGCCTGGGACAGGGGGCATACGAGCAGTACTTC. This codes for CASSLGQGAYEQYF.

Here the CDR3 reads CATQAGQGAETEAFF. In DNA, the CDR3 is TGTGCCACGCAAGCGGGACAGGGGGCCGAGACTGAAGCTTTCTTT. The chain couples TRBV2 to TRBJ1-1; 12 bases map to TRBD1. The V and J ends lost 10 bases and 5 bases, in that order; junction bases with no gene match: 11. Germline V CDR1 and CDR2: SNHLY, FYNNEI. The CDR3 contains 15 residues.

This chain joins TRBV7-2 and TRBJ2-7; 11 nucleotides match TRBD2. The V gene end was trimmed by 3 bases and the J gene end by 3 bases; junction bases not matched to a gene: 1. There are 14 residues in the CDR3. Germline assignment: CDR1 SGHTA and CDR2 FQGNSA. DNA of the CDR3: TGTGCCAGCAGCTTTAGCGGGGGGGACTACGAGCAGTACTTC. Protein product: CASSFSGGDYEQYF.

The rearrangement links TRBV5-4 to TRBJ2-5, with 8 bases identical to TRBD1. The J call may be faulty, since TRBJ2-7 better matches the DNA end. The CDR3 has 16 residues. Germline CDR1 reads SGHNT; CDR2 reads YYREEE (reference sequence). The CDR3: CASSLLQGEVAYEQYF. The CDR3 DNA is TGTGCCAGCAGCTTACTACAGGGGGAGGTTGCCTACGAGCAGTACTTC.

This chain joins TRBV25-1 and TRBJ1-5; 9 bases align to TRBD1. The CDR3 runs 15 residues. The J segment lost 1 base and the V segment lost 5 bases, leaving 3 bases of the junction unmatched. Germline lookup yields CDR1 MGHDK and CDR2 SYGVNS. The CDR3: CASSSGTGSNQPQHF. DNA for the CDR3: TGTGCCAGCAGTTCGGGGACAGGGAGCAATCAGCCCCAGCATTTT. Together with reference TRBV25-1 and TRBJ1-5, the CDR3 gives the full variable domain: EADIYQTPRYLVIGTGKKITLECSQTMGHDKMYWYQQDPGMELHLIHYSYGVNSTEKGDLSSESTVSRIRTEHFPLTLESARPSHTSQYLCASSSGTGSNQPQHFGDGTRLSIL.

The chain employs TRBV7-8 and TRBJ1-6; TRBD1 agrees at 7 bases. From germline, CDR1 is SGHVS and CDR2 FQNEAQ. V dropped 2 bases and J dropped 4; count of bases not matched to a gene: 2. The CDR3 covers 15 residues. Here the CDR3 DNA reads TGTGCCAGCAGCTTATCGGGACAGTATAATTCACCCCTCCACTTT. Translating it yields CASSLSGQYNSPLHF.

CDR3 in amino acids: CASRPGQLDGYTF. In DNA, the CDR3 is TGTGCCAGCAGACCGGGACAGCTAGATGGCTACACCTTC. The gene calls are TRBV2 and TRBJ1-2, with TRBD1 identical over 7 bases. Trimming cost V 6 bases and J 6 bases; bases outside gene matches: 7. The CDR3 length is 13 residues. Germline V gene data show CDR1 as SNHLY and CDR2 as FYNNEI.

This clone turned up a few times. This rearrangement joins TRBV9 to TRBJ1-1; 7 bases align to TRBD1. The V gene's germline CDR1 is SGDLS and CDR2 YYNGEE. Trimming removed 3 bases from V and 4 bases from J; junction bases left unmatched: 3. The CDR3 contains 13 residues. In DNA, the CDR3 is TGTGCCAGCAGCGCGGGGGACAGCACTGAAGCTTTCTTT. This translates into CASSAGDSTEAFF. Looking up the rest from reference TRBV9 and TRBJ1-1 gives the full variable domain: DSGVTQTPKHLITATGQRVTLRCSPRSGDLSVYWYQQSLDQGLQFLIQYYNGEERAKGNILERFSAQQFPDLHSELNLSSLELGDSALYFCASSAGDSTEAFFGQGTRLTVV.